These 20 T cell receptor beta chains came from one sample sequenced in a study of response to subunit inactivated influenza vaccine (dated by TCRdb to the late 2010s). Libraries were constructed by RT-PCR. Sequencing was performed on an Illumina HiSeq 2500. The public sequencing data were trimmed at Q25 with fastp and processed into clonotypes with MiXCR by TCRdb, which kept only in-frame beta chains. Every CDR3 protein is listed once, alongside the most common genes and DNA of its rows. Here the sample has about 500,000 distinct CDR3 sequences; approximately 15% occur a single time. The ten largest clones add up to 2.5% to 3.5% of the sample. Sequenced material: CD4+ T cells sorted from PBMCs, taken roughly 24 months after vaccination. The receptors were sampled from a man between 50 and 75 years old who received an inactivated influenza vaccine. Donor details come from another sample of the same person, matched by shared clones.

A few counts support this clonotype. This chain joins TRBV7-9 and TRBJ2-3; D remains unclear. The CDR3 is 15 residues long. Trimming removed 1 base from V and 1 base from J, with 9 bases in between. The germline CDR1 and CDR2 sequences are SEHNR and FQNEAQ (reference sequence). CDR3 region: CASSLGLPGTDTQYF. In DNA, the CDR3 is TGTGCCAGCAGCTTAGGACTTCCGGGCACAGATACGCAGTATTTT.

The table lists this clonotype with a few counts. The chain has TRBV30 and TRBJ2-3, with D unclear. Germline V gene lookup returns CDR1 GTSNPN and CDR2 SVGIG (reference sequence). CDR3 length: 11 residues. Trimming cost V 1 base and J 5 bases, with 4 bases left between them. CDR3 bases: TGTGCCTGGAGTGACCAAGATACGCAGTATTTT. Translated: CAWSDQDTQYF. Full variable domain (remainder filled in from reference TRBV30 and TRBJ2-3): SQTIHQWPATLVQPVGSPLSLECTVEGTSNPNLYWYRQAAGRGLQLLFYSVGIGQISSEVPQNLSASRPQDRQFILSSKKLLLSDSGFYLCAWSDQDTQYFGPGTRLTVL.

Ten or more counts support this clonotype. The chain couples TRBV7-2 to TRBJ2-1, with 7 bases lining up with TRBD2. Looked up from germline, CDR1 is SGHTA and CDR2 is FQGNSA. CDR3 size: 15 residues. J was trimmed by 2 bases and V by 1 base; bases with no gene match: 2. The CDR3 DNA sequence: TGTGCCAGCAGCTTAGAGGCGGGAGCCTACAATGAGCAGTTCTTC. Protein product: CASSLEAGAYNEQFF. Combining the CDR3 with reference TRBV7-2 and TRBJ2-1 gives the whole variable domain GAGVSQSPSNKVTEKGKDVELRCDPISGHTALYWYRQSLGQGLEFLIYFQGNSAPDKSGLPSDRFSAERTGGSVSTLTIQRTQQEDSAVYLCASSLEAGAYNEQFFGPGTRLTVL.

The chain is built from TRBV20-1 and TRBJ2-3; no reliable D call. From germline, CDR1 is DFQATT and CDR2 SNEGSKA (reference sequence). CDR3 size: 12 residues. V was cut by 6 bases and J by 6 bases, with 13 bases left in between. The DNA of the CDR3 is TGCAGTGCCCCCCGACTCGGGGATACGCAGTATTTT. Amino acid sequence: CSAPRLGDTQYF.

This clonotype was found once. The chain uses TRBV28 and TRBJ2-7, with 7 bases that match TRBD2. CDR3 length equals 13 residues. V lost 7 bases and J lost 5; bases outside the gene matches: 8. CDR1 MDHEN and CDR2 SYDVKM come from the germline V gene. The CDR3 DNA reads as TGTGCCAGCACCCCGGGGGGAGCCAACGAGCAGTACTTC. Protein: CASTPGGANEQYF.

The chain couples TRBV20-1 to TRBJ2-5; a weak D match, TRBD1 (5 bases). CDR1 DFQATT and CDR2 SNEGSKA come from the germline V gene (reference sequence). The ends were cut back, 3 bases at V and 4 bases at J, with 9 bases in the middle. The CDR3 runs to 12 residues. This CDR3 is CSARDIRETQYF. DNA for the CDR3: TGCAGTGCTAGGGACATTCGAGAGACCCAGTACTTC.

The genes are TRBV3-1 and TRBJ1-3, with no clear D. Trimming cost V 0 bases and J 0 bases, with 6 bases left between them. The CDR3 runs to 15 residues. The germline V gene has CDR1 LGHDT and CDR2 YNNKEL (reference sequence). The CDR3 sequence is CASSQDDHSGNTIYF. The CDR3 coding sequence is TGTGCCAGCAGCCAAGATGACCACTCTGGAAACACCATATATTTT. Full variable domain (missing parts from reference TRBV3-1 and TRBJ1-3): DTAVSQTPKYLVTQMGNDKSIKCEQNLGHDTMYWYKQDSKKFLKIMFSYNNKELIINETVPNRFSPKSPDKAHLNLHINSLELGDSAVYFCASSQDDHSGNTIYFGEGSWLTVV.

This clonotype was seen more than once but under ten times. The rearrangement uses TRBV7-6 and TRBJ1-6, with D possibly being TRBD1 (5 bases). Trimming pared 6 bases from V and 8 bases from J, leaving 11 bases between. CDR1 and CDR2 from the germline V gene are SGHVS and FNYEAQ. The CDR3 has 13 residues. The CDR3 region has the DNA TGTGCCAGCAGTAGAAAACAGGATTCACCCCTCCACTTT. Encoded protein: CASSRKQDSPLHF.

In DNA, the CDR3 is TGTGCCAGCAGGACCGCAATGAACACTGAAGCTTTCTTT. It is translated as CASRTAMNTEAFF. The chain is built from TRBV28 and TRBJ1-1; D remains unclear. V was shortened by 6 bases and J by 0 bases, with 8 bases between the two germline ends. The CDR3 covers 13 residues. The germline CDR1 and CDR2 sequences are MDHEN and SYDVKM. The entire variable domain, with the rest obtained from reference TRBV28 and TRBJ1-1, is as follows: DVKVTQSSRYLVKRTGEKVFLECVQDMDHENMFWYRQDPGLGLRLIYFSYDVKMKEKGDIPEGYSVSREKKERFSLILESASTNQTSMYLCASRTAMNTEAFFGQGTRLTVV.

V usage is TRBV11-3 and J usage is TRBJ2-1; a possible D gene is TRBD1 (5 bases). The V end lost 4 bases, the J end lost 5 bases, and 6 bases lay between the germline ends. In germline, CDR1 is SGHNT, CDR2 YENEEA. This CDR3 contains 12 residues. The CDR3 DNA reads as TGTGCCAGCAGCTCCAGGGACAATGAGCAGTTCTTC. Protein product: CASSSRDNEQFF.

This clonotype was recorded at least ten times. The gene calls are TRBV4-1 and TRBJ2-3; 16 bases fit TRBD2. Germline V gives CDR1 MGHRA, CDR2 YSYEKL. CDR3 length: 18 residues. J was trimmed by 4 bases and V by 0 bases; bases with no gene match: 4. This chain's CDR3 is CASSQDPGLAGGPDTQYF. CDR3 nucleotides: TGCGCCAGCAGCCAAGATCCGGGACTAGCGGGGGGGCCAGATACGCAGTATTTT.

The CDR3 here is CSAQGGMNTEAFF. In nucleotides, the CDR3 is TGCAGTGCGCAAGGGGGTATGAACACTGAAGCTTTCTTT. The genes are TRBV20-1 and TRBJ1-1, with D perhaps TRBD1 (6 bases). Trimming took off 6 bases at V and 0 bases at J, with 11 bases between the two ends. Germline-derived CDR1 and CDR2 are DFQATT and SNEGSKA (reference sequence). This CDR3 spans 13 amino acids.

This clonotype was seen ten or more times. The chain uses TRBV20-1 and TRBJ1-1; D might be TRBD1 (5 bases). Trimming took 5 bases from V and 2 from J, leaving 9 bases between them. The germline CDR1 and CDR2 sequences are DFQATT and SNEGSKA (reference sequence). The CDR3 is 12 residues long. DNA of the CDR3: TGCAGTGCTTTCGACAGAAACACTGAAGCTTTCTTT. Translated: CSAFDRNTEAFF.

This clonotype has ten or more counts. Mismatch with germline at one junction end may stem from a read error. The CDR3 is CASNLGGTSGNTIYF. CDR3 nucleotides: TGTGCCAGCAATTTAGGCGGGACCTCTGGAAACACCATATATTTT. The gene calls are TRBV28 and TRBJ1-3; weak D call: TRBD1 (5 bases). The CDR3 sequence is 15 residues long. Germline loops: CDR1 MDHEN, CDR2 SYDVKM.

The J gene is TRBJ2-1, the V gene TRBV7-6; 10 positions match TRBD2. Germline values: CDR1 SGHVS, CDR2 FNYEAQ. V lost 2 bases, J lost 7 bases, and 8 bases stayed unmatched. The CDR3 is 16 residues long. CDR3 bases: TGTGCCAGCAGCTTAATAGCTAGCGGGAGCGGTAATGAGCAGTTCTTC. Translation: CASSLIASGSGNEQFF.

The V call is TRBV10-3, the J call TRBJ2-3; 8 bases align to TRBD2. Germline lookup yields CDR1 ENHRY and CDR2 SYGVKD. The CDR3 length is 15 residues. V was clipped by 8 bases and J by 4 bases; unmatched bases: 11. CDR3 in amino acids: CAIERDGGASDTQYF. DNA for the CDR3: TGTGCCATCGAAAGGGACGGGGGGGCGTCAGATACGCAGTATTTT.

This clonotype was counted many times. This chain links TRBV11-2 with TRBJ2-3; D is unclear. The V gene's germline CDR1 is SGHAT and CDR2 FQNNGV. V shed 1 base and J shed 2 bases, with 7 bases lying between them. The CDR3 runs 14 residues. The CDR3 region has the DNA TGTGCCAGCAGCTTAGCCGGGTACACAGATACGCAGTATTTT. The encoded protein is CASSLAGYTDTQYF. The entire variable domain, with the rest obtained from reference TRBV11-2 and TRBJ2-3, is as follows: EAGVAQSPRYKIIEKRQSVAFWCNPISGHATLYWYQQILGQGPKLLIQFQNNGVVDDSQLPKDRFSAERLKGVDSTLKIQPAKLEDSAVYLCASSLAGYTDTQYFGPGTRLTVL.

The gene calls are TRBV14 and TRBJ1-1; 8 bases match TRBD1. Germline CDR1 reads SGHDN; CDR2 reads FVKESK. The V gene end was trimmed by 4 bases and the J gene end by 3 bases; junction bases not matched to a gene: 7. The CDR3 runs to 15 residues. The CDR3 loop reads CASSPLGQGDTEAFF. The CDR3, as DNA: TGTGCCAGCAGCCCGTTAGGACAGGGAGACACTGAAGCTTTCTTT.

V gene TRBV28 combines with J gene TRBJ1-2; tentative D call: TRBD1 (5 bases). The length of the CDR3 is 12 residues. V was trimmed by 5 bases and J by 3 bases, leaving 7 bases between them. Germline CDR1 is MDHEN and CDR2 is SYDVKM. The CDR3 sequence: CASSTRDYGYTF. The CDR3 DNA reads TGTGCCAGCAGTACCAGGGACTATGGCTACACCTTC.

This clonotype was picked up a small number of times. The chain uses TRBV6-2 or TRBV6-3 and TRBJ1-1; D gene uncertain. This CDR3 has 14 amino acids. Germline loops: CDR1 MNHEY, CDR2 SVGEGT. The V end lost 5 bases, the J end lost 1 base, and 11 bases lay between the germline ends. The CDR3 here is CASSKSGRNTEAFF. CDR3 nucleotide sequence: TGTGCCAGCAGTAAATCAGGACGGAACACTGAAGCTTTCTTT.